What follows are 28 T cell receptor beta chains derived from one specimen sequenced in a study of shared clonotypes between healthy human individuals. Only in-frame clones appear in the TCRdb table, and some are missing; sequencing was by immunoSEQ multiplex PCR. Of some 650,000 clones listed, 97% are singletons. Sequencing was performed on naive CD4+ T cells sorted from blood. Subset given: CD45RA+ positively selected. The receptors derive from a woman in her 30s in good health.

The chain links TRBV5-8 to TRBJ1-1, with 7 bases that match TRBD1. This CDR3 comprises 14 residues. After removal of 1 base from V and 5 bases from J, the junction contained 5 bases not matched to a gene. Germline assignment: CDR1 SGHTS and CDR2 YDEGEE. The CDR3 DNA sequence: TGTGCCAGCAGCTTGAAGGGGGCAGGGACTGAAGCTTTCTTT. This gives the protein CASSLKGAGTEAFF.

Remarks on this clone: The same CDR3 is also encoded by other DNA sequences in this sample. V and J are TRBV28 and TRBJ2-7; possible D gene TRBD1, 6 bases. This CDR3 spans 12 amino acids. Trimming pared 2 bases from V and 6 bases from J, leaving 8 bases between. The V gene's germline CDR1 is MDHEN and CDR2 SYDVKM. CDR3 bases: TGTGCCAGCAGTTTAACAGGGACCGAGCAGTACTTC. Residues: CASSLTGTEQYF.

The chain links TRBV30 to TRBJ2-5, with D perhaps given as TRBD1 or TRBD2 (5 bases each). V lost 3 bases to trimming and J lost 2 bases, with 16 bases between them. Germline V gives CDR1 GTSNPN, CDR2 SVGIG (reference sequence). There are 15 residues in the CDR3. The CDR3 loop is CAWSRAQRLQETQYF. The CDR3 DNA follows: TGTGCCTGGAGCAGGGCTCAGCGGCTTCAAGAGACCCAGTACTTC.

CDR3 bases: TGTGCCAGCAGCTTAGTGTCAGGGGGCACCGGGGAGCTGTTTTTT. Translated: CASSLVSGGTGELFF. The chain joins TRBV11-2 to TRBJ2-2; 7 bases match TRBD1. This CDR3 spans 15 amino acids. V gave up 1 base and J gave up 4 bases; unmatched junction bases: 3. Germline assignment: CDR1 SGHAT and CDR2 FQNNGV. The full variable domain, with the rest looked up from reference TRBV11-2 and TRBJ2-2, is EAGVAQSPRYKIIEKRQSVAFWCNPISGHATLYWYQQILGQGPKLLIQFQNNGVVDDSQLPKDRFSAERLKGVDSTLKIQPAKLEDSAVYLCASSLVSGGTGELFFGEGSRLTVL.

The chain is built from TRBV28 and TRBJ1-4, with D possibly being TRBD1 (5 bases). The V and J ends lost 5 bases and 8 bases respectively, with 9 bases between them. CDR3 size: 12 residues. Germline CDR1 reads MDHEN; CDR2 reads SYDVKM. CDR3 sequence (DNA): TGTGCCAGCAGTAGAGGGGCGGAAAAACTGTTTTTT. Translation: CASSRGAEKLFF.

The chain carries TRBV5-8 and TRBJ1-2; D ambiguous. The CDR3 has 15 amino acids. The germline V gene has CDR1 SGHTS and CDR2 YDEGEE. V dropped 5 bases and J dropped 0 bases, with 14 bases sitting between them. CDR3 sequence reads: CASSSLLWTNYGYTF. The CDR3 DNA reads TGTGCCAGCAGTTCGCTTTTGTGGACTAACTATGGCTACACCTTC.

The chain uses TRBV9 and TRBJ2-1; 12 bases map to TRBD2. J was trimmed by 10 bases and V by 4 bases; bases with no gene match: 18. This CDR3 is 18 amino acids long. Germline CDR1 is SGDLS and CDR2 is YYNGEE. The CDR3 nucleotides are TGTGCCAGCAGCCCGCCCGGGCAGTTACTAGCGGGAGGTTGGGAGCAGTTCTTC. Amino acids: CASSPPGQLLAGGWEQFF.

The chain recombines TRBV28 with TRBJ2-3; D may be TRBD1 (6 bases). CDR3 size: 17 residues. The ends were cut back, 1 base at V and 2 bases at J, with 16 bases in the middle. CDR1 is MDHEN, CDR2 SYDVKM, per germline. Written as DNA, the CDR3 is TGTGCCAGCAGTTTATTCCCCGTGGGGACAAACACAGATACGCAGTATTTT. Its translation: CASSLFPVGTNTDTQYF.

The V call is TRBV7-2, the J call TRBJ1-5, with D possibly matching TRBD1 (5 bases). This CDR3 has 17 amino acids. V lost 1 base, J lost 6 bases, and 19 bases lay in between. Germline CDR1 SGHTA, CDR2 FQGNSA. CDR3 DNA: TGTGCCAGCAGCTTAGGTACACTTCAGGGATGGGGTCAGCCCCAGCATTTT. This encodes CASSLGTLQGWGQPQHF.

The V and J genes are TRBV2 and TRBJ2-7; 8 bases fit TRBD2. The trim removed 7 bases at V and 6 bases at J, leaving 14 bases unmatched. CDR1 SNHLY and CDR2 FYNNEI come from the germline V gene. The CDR3 runs to 15 residues. DNA for the CDR3: TGTGCCAGCATTATCGGGCGGGAGGAGAGGGGCGAGCAGTACTTC. This translates into CASIIGREERGEQYF.

The genes are TRBV5-1 and TRBJ2-3, with 7 bases identical to TRBD2. The J segment lost 3 bases and the V segment lost 3 bases, leaving 10 bases of the junction unmatched. The CDR3 loop spans 16 amino acids. CDR1 and CDR2 from the germline V gene are SGHRS and YFSETQ. The CDR3 DNA reads TGCGCCAGCAGCTGGGGAGTGGGCGGGAGAACAGATACGCAGTATTTT. The encoded protein is CASSWGVGGRTDTQYF. Full variable domain (missing parts from reference TRBV5-1 and TRBJ2-3): KAGVTQTPRYLIKTRGQQVTLSCSPISGHRSVSWYQQTPGQGLQFLFEYFSETQRNKGNFPGRFSGRQFSNSRSEMNVSTLELGDSALYLCASSWGVGGRTDTQYFGPGTRLTVL.

The CDR3 sequence is CASSVPGLSDEQFF. DNA of the CDR3: TGCGCCAGCAGTGTCCCCGGCTTAAGCGATGAGCAGTTCTTC. The chain employs TRBV10-2 and TRBJ2-1; D gene uncertain. Trimming cost V 4 bases and J 8 bases, with 15 bases left between them. The CDR3 covers 14 residues. Germline V gives CDR1 WSHSY, CDR2 SAAADI.

The chain recombines TRBV18 with TRBJ1-4; possibly TRBD1 for D (5 bases). V was trimmed by 4 bases and J by 0 bases, leaving 9 bases between them. Germline V gives CDR1 KGHSH, CDR2 LQKENI. There are 15 residues in the CDR3. The CDR3 nucleotides read TGTGCCAGCTCACTTCCGACAGCAACTAATGAAAAACTGTTTTTT. This encodes CASSLPTATNEKLFF.

The chain has TRBV25-1 and TRBJ2-2; 7 nucleotides agree with TRBD1. The germline CDR1 and CDR2 sequences are MGHDK and SYGVNS. This CDR3 has 13 residues. V was clipped by 10 bases and J by 7 bases; unmatched bases: 9. CDR3 bases: TGTGCCACCAAGGGCCAGGGGGTCGGGGAGCTGTTTTTT. Translated: CATKGQGVGELFF.

The DNA of the CDR3 is TGTGCCAGCAGCCTGCTACTAGGTGGAGAGACCCAGTACTTC. Its protein is CASSLLLGGETQYF. V is TRBV5-6 and J is TRBJ2-5, with D tentatively TRBD2 (5 bases). Trimming removed 4 bases from V and 4 bases from J, with 14 bases in between. The germline CDR1 and CDR2 sequences are SGHDT and YYEEEE. This CDR3 comprises 14 residues.

The V and J genes are TRBV4-1 and TRBJ2-3; D is unclear. The CDR3 spans 13 residues. CDR1 is MGHRA, CDR2 YSYEKL, per germline. The V gene lost 5 bases and the J gene lost 6 bases, with 12 bases spanning the gap. Written as DNA, the CDR3 is TGCGCCAGCAGCTACTATGATCTGGATACGCAGTATTTT. Its translation: CASSYYDLDTQYF.

The rearrangement uses TRBV27 and TRBJ1-2; the D is unclear. CDR1 is MNHEY and CDR2 is SMNVEV in the germline V gene (reference sequence). With 6 bases removed from V and 8 bases from J, the gap between germline ends came to 13 bases. This CDR3 region has 12 residues. This chain's CDR3 is CASSPRGRGYTF. DNA for the CDR3: TGTGCCAGCAGCCCACGGGGTCGGGGCTACACCTTC.

The rearrangement links TRBV10-2 to TRBJ2-1, with 9 bases lining up with TRBD2. V gave up 6 bases and J gave up 5 bases; unmatched junction bases: 8. CDR1 and CDR2 (germline): WSHSY, SAAADI. The CDR3 runs to 15 residues. CDR3 coding DNA: TGCGCCAGCAGGACGGGACTAGCCGTAAACAATGAGCAGTTCTTC. It encodes CASRTGLAVNNEQFF.

This rearrangement joins TRBV9 to TRBJ2-2, with D possibly matching TRBD2 (6 bases). From germline, CDR1 is SGDLS and CDR2 YYNGEE. V lost 4 bases to trimming and J lost 6 bases, with 16 bases between them. This CDR3 is 15 amino acids long. The CDR3 DNA reads TGTGCCAGCAGCACCGTCGCCGGGAGAGCCGGGGAGCTGTTTTTT. Amino acids: CASSTVAGRAGELFF.

The J gene is TRBJ1-2, the V gene TRBV4-1, with D perhaps TRBD1 (5 bases). V shed 3 bases and J shed 8 bases, with 22 bases lying between them. The CDR3 sequence is 16 residues long. Per germline, CDR1 MGHRA and CDR2 YSYEKL. The CDR3 nucleotides are TGCGCCAGCAGCCACGGGGGACGGACGTTAGAACTCGGCTACACCTTC. Its protein is CASSHGGRTLELGYTF.

This clone was picked up one time. The chain employs TRBV6-5 and TRBJ2-7, with D perhaps TRBD1 (6 bases). Trimming stripped 7 bases from V and 0 bases from J, with 13 bases between. This CDR3 has 14 residues. Germline V gene sequence: CDR1 MNHEY, CDR2 SVGAGI. This chain's CDR3 is CASTLQGTSYEQYF. The CDR3 DNA sequence: TGTGCCAGCACCCTTCAGGGGACCTCCTACGAGCAGTACTTC.

The genes are TRBV10-3 and TRBJ2-7; no clear D. This CDR3 comprises 16 residues. Trimming pared 0 bases from V and 4 bases from J, leaving 16 bases between. CDR1 is ENHRY, CDR2 SYGVKD, per germline. The CDR3 DNA is TGTGCCATCAGTGAGTCGCCCCCCGGAAACGGGTACGAGCAGTACTTC. Translation gives CAISESPPGNGYEQYF.

The V call is TRBV9, the J call TRBJ1-5, with 7 nucleotides matching TRBD1. This CDR3 comprises 15 residues. CDR1 SGDLS and CDR2 YYNGEE come from the germline V gene. The J segment lost 4 bases and the V segment lost 0 bases, leaving 4 bases of the junction unmatched. Written as DNA, the CDR3 is TGTGCCAGCAGCGTAGGTTCAGGGGGTAATCAGCCCCAGCATTTT. It translates to CASSVGSGGNQPQHF. Full variable domain (missing parts from reference TRBV9 and TRBJ1-5): DSGVTQTPKHLITATGQRVTLRCSPRSGDLSVYWYQQSLDQGLQFLIQYYNGEERAKGNILERFSAQQFPDLHSELNLSSLELGDSALYFCASSVGSGGNQPQHFGDGTRLSIL.

Details on this clone: Distinct nucleotide sequences in the sample also encode this CDR3. This chain uses TRBV5-1 with TRBJ2-1, with D tentatively TRBD1 (6 bases). This CDR3 spans 14 amino acids. Germline V gene sequence: CDR1 SGHRS, CDR2 YFSETQ. Trimming pared 4 bases from V and 3 bases from J, leaving 11 bases between. The CDR3 protein is CASSHGQSYNEQFF. Here the CDR3 DNA reads TGCGCCAGCAGCCATGGACAGAGCTACAATGAGCAGTTCTTC.

The rearrangement links TRBV27 to TRBJ2-7, with D possibly called TRBD1 or TRBD2 (5 bases each). V was shortened by 3 bases and J by 1 base, with 13 bases between the two germline ends. Germline lookup yields CDR1 MNHEY and CDR2 SMNVEV (reference sequence). The length of the CDR3 is 15 residues. The CDR3 sequence: CASSFMWGTSYEQYF. The CDR3 DNA sequence: TGTGCCAGCAGTTTCATGTGGGGGACGTCCTACGAGCAGTACTTC.

The chain uses TRBV27 and TRBJ2-3, with 7 bases matching TRBD2. The CDR3 consists of 17 residues. The J segment lost 6 bases and the V segment lost 5 bases, leaving 17 bases of the junction unmatched. Germline V gene sequence: CDR1 MNHEY, CDR2 SMNVEV (reference sequence). CDR3 protein: CASSKKSGKLYSDTQYF. The CDR3 DNA reads TGTGCCAGCAGTAAAAAAAGCGGGAAATTATATTCCGATACGCAGTATTTT.

This clone came up a few times. The chain has TRBV5-6 and TRBJ1-5; D is uncertain. V dropped 1 base and J dropped 2 bases, with 4 bases sitting between them. CDR1 and CDR2 from the germline V gene are SGHDT and YYEEEE. The CDR3 has 13 amino acids. CDR3 residues: CASSLSGNQPQHF. CDR3 nucleotide sequence: TGTGCCAGCAGCTTGTCCGGCAATCAGCCCCAGCATTTT.

In this sample, this clone turned up once. The chain links TRBV7-9 to TRBJ1-1; TRBD1 might be the D (6 bases). The germline V and J ends were trimmed by 4 bases and 0 bases, with 24 bases remaining between them. The CDR3 consists of 19 residues. Germline values: CDR1 SEHNR, CDR2 FQNEAQ (reference sequence). CDR3 coding DNA: TGTGCCAGCAGCTACCGGGGGCCCAAGTCGTATGGTGTGAACACTGAAGCTTTCTTT. Its protein is CASSYRGPKSYGVNTEAFF.